Listed below are T cell receptor beta chains from one sample, sequenced in a study of regulatory T cells in long-lasting Graves disease. MiXCR was run by TCRdb on the multiplex PCR reads, yielding one entry per CDR3 protein. The data hold fewer than 550,000 distinct CDR3 sequences, with approximately 16% observed a single time. These data also formed part of another study, on T cells in Graves' hyperthyroidism and ophthalmopathy.

The source material was peripheral blood mononuclear cells (PBMCs), sampled at new diagnosis, from a patient treated with antithyroid drugs. The source of these receptors is a woman aged 40 to 65 with Graves disease. Both conserved end residues are part of each CDR3.

CDR3,V,J
CASSWGQLNTGAFF,TRBV5-1,TRBJ1-1
CASTPPSNKVLEQYF,TRBV11-2,TRBJ2-7
CASRHMNTEAFF,TRBV6-1,TRBJ1-1
CASSYSNAGWETQYF,TRBV6-4,TRBJ2-5
CASSMEGPWQETQYF,TRBV5-1,TRBJ2-5
CASSVDARSPLHF,TRBV9,TRBJ1-6
CAISESQYEQYF,TRBV10-3,TRBJ2-7
CASSESGSQNTEAFF,TRBV25-1,TRBJ1-1
CASSPPMGKREKLFF,TRBV18,TRBJ1-4
CATAGGEANTEAFF,TRBV19,TRBJ1-1
CASSQYSSGGAISKNIQYF,TRBV3-1,TRBJ2-4
CASRGPPGEQYF,TRBV12-3/TRBV12-4,TRBJ2-7